This T cell receptor (beta chain) was observed in a study of cytomegalovirus exposure and HLA in healthy donors. Study observations and caveats: Rare TCR sequences predominated, though certain public TCRs were found in many donors.

Points on this clone: Its antigen remains unidentified.

PCR primers comprised 60 Vbeta and 13 Jbeta primers. Here immunoSEQ multiplex PCR was the method, and the copy in TCRdb shows in-frame clones only, minus some. The table shows some 180,000 clones, with 85% occurring only once. Trimming took 2 bases from V and 6 from J, leaving 16 bases between them. The germline V gene encodes CDR1 KGHSH and CDR2 LQKENI. The CDR3 runs 16 residues. Sample: PBMCs. The clonotype was recovered from a man younger than 45 in good health and CMV-seropositive. The rearrangement joins TRBV18 to TRBJ1-4; tentatively, D is TRBD1 (6 bases). CDR3 protein: CASSPKAGAGDEKLFF. CDR3 nucleotide sequence: TGTGCCAGCTCACCAAAGGCAGGGGCCGGGGATGAAAAACTGTTTTTT.